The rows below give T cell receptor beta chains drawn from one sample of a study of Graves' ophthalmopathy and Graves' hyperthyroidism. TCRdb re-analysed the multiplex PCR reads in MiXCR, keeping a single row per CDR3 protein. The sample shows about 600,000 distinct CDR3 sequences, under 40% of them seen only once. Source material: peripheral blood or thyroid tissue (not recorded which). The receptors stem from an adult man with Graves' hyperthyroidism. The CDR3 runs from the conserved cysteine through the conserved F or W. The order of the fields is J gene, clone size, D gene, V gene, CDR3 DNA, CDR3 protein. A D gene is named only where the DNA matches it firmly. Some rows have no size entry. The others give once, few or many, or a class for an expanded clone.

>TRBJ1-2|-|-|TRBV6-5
TGTGCCAGCAGTTCTGGGACACTGGGCGGCTACACCTTC
CASSSGTLGGYTF
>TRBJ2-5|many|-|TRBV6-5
TGTGCCAGCAGCGAGGTACCGGGGGTGGAGACCCAGTACTTC
CASSEVPGVETQYF
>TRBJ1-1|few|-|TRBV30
TGTGCCTTCTCGAAGGGGCTCGGCACTGAAGCTTTCTTT
CAFSKGLGTEAFF
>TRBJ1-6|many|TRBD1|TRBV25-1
TGTGCCAGCAGATTCGGGACAGGCCTTTCACCCCTCCACTTT
CASRFGTGLSPLHF
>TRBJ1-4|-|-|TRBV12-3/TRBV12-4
TGTGCCAGCAGAACAGGGACACCCGAAAAACTGTTTTTT
CASRTGTPEKLFF
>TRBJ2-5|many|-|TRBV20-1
TGCAGTGCTAGATTTCGGGCGACCCAGTACTTC
CSARFRATQYF
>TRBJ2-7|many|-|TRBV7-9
TGTGCCAGCAGCGAGGGACACCTGCCCTACGAGCAGTACTTC
CASSEGHLPYEQYF
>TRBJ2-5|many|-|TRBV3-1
TGTGCCAGCAGCCCGTGGACAGAGCAAGAGACCCAGTACTTC
CASSPWTEQETQYF
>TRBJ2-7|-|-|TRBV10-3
TGTGCCATCAGTTACCCGGGGGCGCGGAACCCTTACGAGCAGTACTTC
CAISYPGARNPYEQYF
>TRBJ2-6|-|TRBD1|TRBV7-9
TGTGCCAGCAGCCGGGGGACAGGGGGGAGCTCTGGGGCCAACGTCCTGACTTTC
CASSRGTGGSSGANVLTF
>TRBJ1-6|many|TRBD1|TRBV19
TGTGCCAGTAGTATTGGGTTCGAGGGGACAGGACGGACTTCACCCCTCCACTTT
CASSIGFEGTGRTSPLHF
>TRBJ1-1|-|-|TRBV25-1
TGTGCCAGCAGCCGAGCCCCTTCTCTCAACACTGAAGCTTTCTTT
CASSRAPSLNTEAFF
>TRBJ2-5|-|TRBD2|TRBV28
TGTGCCAGCACTACGGGAGGGGGACAAGAGACCCAGTACTTC
CASTTGGGQETQYF
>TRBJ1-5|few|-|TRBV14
TGTGCCAGCAGCCAATGGTCCGGGACGGATAATCAGCCCCAGCATTTT
CASSQWSGTDNQPQHF
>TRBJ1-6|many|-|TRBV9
TGTGCCAGCAGCCCACAGGGAGGCTCACCCCTCCACTTT
CASSPQGGSPLHF
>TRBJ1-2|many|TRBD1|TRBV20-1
TGCAGTGCTATGAGCCTGACAGGGTGGAACTATGGCTACACCTTC
CSAMSLTGWNYGYTF
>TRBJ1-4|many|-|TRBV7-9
TGTGCCAGCGCCCGAGGGCAGGGTGAAAAACTGTTTTTT
CASARGQGEKLFF
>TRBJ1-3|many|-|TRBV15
TGTGCCACCAGCAGAGAGACGGGTCGGACCGATTTT
CATSRETGRTDF
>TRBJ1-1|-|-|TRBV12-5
TGTGCTAGTGGTTTGGTACTTCGACCGGGTCCGGGGACTGAAGCTTTCTTT
CASGLVLRPGPGTEAFF
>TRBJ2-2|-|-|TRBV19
TGTGCCAGTACCACGCCACTAGGAACCGGGGAGCTGTTTTTT
CASTTPLGTGELFF
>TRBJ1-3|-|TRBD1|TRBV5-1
TGTGCCAGCAGCCGCAGATCAGACAGGGGCCACGGAAACACCATATATTTT
CASSRRSDRGHGNTIYF
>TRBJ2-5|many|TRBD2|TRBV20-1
TGCAGTGCTGAGACTAGCGGGATGGGAGAGACCCAGTACTTC
CSAETSGMGETQYF
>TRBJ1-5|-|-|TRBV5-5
TGTGCCAGCAGCTGGGAGGGCAGCCTTAATCAGCCCCAGCATTTT
CASSWEGSLNQPQHF
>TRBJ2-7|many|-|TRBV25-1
TGTGCCAGCAGTGAAATAGAGGACAGCCCCTCCTACGAGCAGTACTTC
CASSEIEDSPSYEQYF
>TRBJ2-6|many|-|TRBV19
TGTGCCAGTAGTATACCTGGGGCCAACGTCCTGACTTTC
CASSIPGANVLTF
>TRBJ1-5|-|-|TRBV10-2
TGCGCCAGCAGTGAACTACAGGGTGGGAGCAATCAGCCCCAGCATTTT
CASSELQGGSNQPQHF
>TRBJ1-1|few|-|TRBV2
TGTGCCAGCAGGATACAGGGAACCACTGAAGCTTTCTTT
CASRIQGTTEAFF
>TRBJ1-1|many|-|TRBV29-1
TGCAGCGTCGGGGGACGGGTGGGTATAGAAGCTTTCTTT
CSVGGRVGIEAFF
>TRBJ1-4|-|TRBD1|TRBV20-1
TGCAGTGGTGGGAGGGACAGTAATGAAAAACTGTTTTTT
CSGGRDSNEKLFF
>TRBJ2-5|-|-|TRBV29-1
TGCAGCCCAGGGAGACAAGAGACCCAGTACTTC
CSPGRQETQYF
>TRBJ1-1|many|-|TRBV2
TGTGCCAGCAATAGGTACGTCCGTGAAGCTTTCTTT
CASNRYVREAFF
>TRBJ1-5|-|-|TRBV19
TGTGCCAGTAGTGCGCGGACCAATCAGCCCCAGCATTTT
CASSARTNQPQHF
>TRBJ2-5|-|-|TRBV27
TGTGCCAGCAGTTTATTGTCTGGGGGCCGTTGGGAGACCCAGTACTTC
CASSLLSGGRWETQYF
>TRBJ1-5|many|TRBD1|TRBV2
TGTGCCAGCAGTGGCGGACAGGGGGGAATCAATCAGCCCCAGCATTTT
CASSGGQGGINQPQHF
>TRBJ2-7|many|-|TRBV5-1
TGCGCCAGCAGCTTAGGTGGGGGCCAGCAGTACTTC
CASSLGGGQQYF
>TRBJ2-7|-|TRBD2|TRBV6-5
TGTGCCAGCAGTAAAGGACTAGCGGGGAGCTCTAGCCTCGAGCAGTACTTC
CASSKGLAGSSSLEQYF
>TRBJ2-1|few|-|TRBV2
TGTGCCAGCAGCCGGGATTTTGGCTACAATGAGCAGTTCTTC
CASSRDFGYNEQFF
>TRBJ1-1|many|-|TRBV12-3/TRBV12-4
TGTGCCAGCAGTCCTCCGGGATATGAAGCTTTCTTT
CASSPPGYEAFF
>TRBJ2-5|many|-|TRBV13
TGTGCCAGCACCGGCACTTCTGCGCAAGAGACCCAGTACTTC
CASTGTSAQETQYF
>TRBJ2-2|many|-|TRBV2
TGTGCCAGCAGTTCGGGGAGAGATCGTACCGGGGAGCTGTTTTTT
CASSSGRDRTGELFF
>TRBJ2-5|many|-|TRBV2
TGTGCCAGCAGTGAGGAAGACTACCAAGAGACCCAGTACTTC
CASSEEDYQETQYF
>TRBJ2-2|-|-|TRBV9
TGTGCCAGCAGCGAACCGGGCCTTCCAAGGGAGCTGTTTTTT
CASSEPGLPRELFF